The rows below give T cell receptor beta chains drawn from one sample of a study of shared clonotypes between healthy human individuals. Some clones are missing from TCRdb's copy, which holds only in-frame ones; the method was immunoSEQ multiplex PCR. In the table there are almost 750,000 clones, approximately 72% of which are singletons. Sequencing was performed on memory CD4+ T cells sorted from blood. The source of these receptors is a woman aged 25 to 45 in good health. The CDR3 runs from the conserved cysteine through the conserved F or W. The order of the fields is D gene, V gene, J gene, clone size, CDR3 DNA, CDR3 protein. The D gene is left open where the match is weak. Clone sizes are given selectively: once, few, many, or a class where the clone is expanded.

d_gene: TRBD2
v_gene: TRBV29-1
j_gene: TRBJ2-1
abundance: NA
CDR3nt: TGCAGCGTTGCGGGACTAGCGGGAGTATCAAATGAGCAGTTCTTC
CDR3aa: CSVAGLAGVSNEQFF

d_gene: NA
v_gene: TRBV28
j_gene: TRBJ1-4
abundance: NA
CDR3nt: TGTGCCAGCAGTTCCCGAGGGAAGTCGAATGAAAAACTGTTTTTT
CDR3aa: CASSSRGKSNEKLFF

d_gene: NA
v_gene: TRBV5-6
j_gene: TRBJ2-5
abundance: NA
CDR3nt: TGTGCCAGCAGATCTGGATTCCTTCCCGGGGAGACCCAGTACTTC
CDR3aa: CASRSGFLPGETQYF

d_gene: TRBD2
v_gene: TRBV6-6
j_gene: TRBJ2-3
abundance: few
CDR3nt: TGTGCCAGCAGCGTGGGACTAGCGGGCACAGATACGCAGTATTTT
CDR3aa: CASSVGLAGTDTQYF

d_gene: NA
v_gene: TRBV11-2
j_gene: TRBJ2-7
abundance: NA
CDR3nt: TGTGCCAGCAGCTCCAGACAGCGATACTACGAGCAGTACTTC
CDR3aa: CASSSRQRYYEQYF

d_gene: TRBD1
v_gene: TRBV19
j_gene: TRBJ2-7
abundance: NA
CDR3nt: TGTGCCAGTAGTCCCTACCGGGACAGGGGCGAGCAGTACTTC
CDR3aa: CASSPYRDRGEQYF

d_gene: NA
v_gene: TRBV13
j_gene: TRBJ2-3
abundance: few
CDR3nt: TGTGCCAGCAGCATCCTAGGTAGGAGGCGAACAGATACGCAGTATTTT
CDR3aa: CASSILGRRRTDTQYF

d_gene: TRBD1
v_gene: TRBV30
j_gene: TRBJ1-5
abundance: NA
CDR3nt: TGTGCCTCGGCTAGACAGGGAGAGGGGCCCCAGCATTTT
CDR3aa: CASARQGEGPQHF

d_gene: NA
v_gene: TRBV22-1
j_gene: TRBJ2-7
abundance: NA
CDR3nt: TGTCCTGGGAGCGCCCGGGACTCAATCTCCTACGAGCAGTACTTC
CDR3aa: CPGSARDSISYEQYF

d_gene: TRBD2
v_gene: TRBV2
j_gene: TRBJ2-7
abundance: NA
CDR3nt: TGTGCCAGCGGGACTAGCGGGAGTACTATATTCAGCTCCTACGAGCAGTACTTC
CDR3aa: CASGTSGSTIFSSYEQYF

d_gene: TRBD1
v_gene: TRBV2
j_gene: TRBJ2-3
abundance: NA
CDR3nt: TGTGCCAGCAGTGAGAGCGGGACAGGGGGCCCAGATACGCAGTATTTT
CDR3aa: CASSESGTGGPDTQYF

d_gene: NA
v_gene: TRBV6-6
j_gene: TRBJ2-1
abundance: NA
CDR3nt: TGTGCCAGCAGTTACTCAAACGGGGATGAGCAGTTCTTC
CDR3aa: CASSYSNGDEQFF

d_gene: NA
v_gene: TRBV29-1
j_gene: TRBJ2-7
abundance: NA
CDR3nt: TGCAGCGTAGATCCCGGGACGGGGCCCTACGAGCAGTACTTC
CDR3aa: CSVDPGTGPYEQYF

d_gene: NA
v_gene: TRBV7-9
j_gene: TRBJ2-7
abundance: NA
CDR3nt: TGTGCCAGCAGCTTATATCCGGACAGCTACGAGCAGTACTTC
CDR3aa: CASSLYPDSYEQYF

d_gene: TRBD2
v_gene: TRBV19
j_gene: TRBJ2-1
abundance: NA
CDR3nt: TGTGCCAGTAACATGATAGCGGGGAGCTCCTACAATGAGCAGTTCTTC
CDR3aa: CASNMIAGSSYNEQFF

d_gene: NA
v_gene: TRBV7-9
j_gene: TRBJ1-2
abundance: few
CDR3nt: TGTGCCAGCAGCTTCCTAGGGGCAGAGGGCTACACCTTC
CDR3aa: CASSFLGAEGYTF

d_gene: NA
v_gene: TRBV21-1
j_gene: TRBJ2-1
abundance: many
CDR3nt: TGTGCCAGCAGCAAAGCGAGGATCCCTGTCTACAATGAGCAGTTCTTC
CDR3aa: CASSKARIPVYNEQFF

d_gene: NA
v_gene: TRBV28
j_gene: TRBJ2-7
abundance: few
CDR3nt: TGTGCCAGCAGGTCTCGAGGGTTTCCCGTCTACGAGCAGTACTTC
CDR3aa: CASRSRGFPVYEQYF

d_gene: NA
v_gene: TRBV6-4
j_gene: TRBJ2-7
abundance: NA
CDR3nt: TGTGCCAGCAGACCCTACGAGCAGTACTTC
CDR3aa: CASRPYEQYF

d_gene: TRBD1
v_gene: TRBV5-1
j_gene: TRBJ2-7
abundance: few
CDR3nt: TGCGCCAGCAGCTTTAAAACGGGACAGGGTGACAACGAGCAGTACTTC
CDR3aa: CASSFKTGQGDNEQYF

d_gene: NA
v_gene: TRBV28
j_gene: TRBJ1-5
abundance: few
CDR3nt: TGTGCCAGCAGTTTCCGCTACAATCAGCCCCAGCATTTT
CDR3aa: CASSFRYNQPQHF

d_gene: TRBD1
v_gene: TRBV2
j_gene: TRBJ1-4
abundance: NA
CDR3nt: TGTGCCAGCAGTACTATGGGACAGGGGTTAAATGAAAAACTGTTTTTT
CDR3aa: CASSTMGQGLNEKLFF

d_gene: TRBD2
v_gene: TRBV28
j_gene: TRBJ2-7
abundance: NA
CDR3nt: TGTGCCAGCAGCCCCGGGGGGACCATCCATGGGGTGCAGTACTTC
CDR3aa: CASSPGGTIHGVQYF

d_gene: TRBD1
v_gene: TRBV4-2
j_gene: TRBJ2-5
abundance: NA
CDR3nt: TGTGCCAGCAGCCTCCGGGACAGGGGGCAAGAGACCCAGTACTTC
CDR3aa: CASSLRDRGQETQYF

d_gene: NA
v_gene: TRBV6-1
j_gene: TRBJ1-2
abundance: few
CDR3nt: TGTGCCAGCAGTGAGACCGGCCGGGCGGGCTACACCTTC
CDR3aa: CASSETGRAGYTF

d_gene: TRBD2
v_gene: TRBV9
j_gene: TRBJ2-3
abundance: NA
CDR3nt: TGTGCCAGCAGCCCCAGGACTAGCGGGAGTCGCACAGATACGCAGTATTTT
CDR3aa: CASSPRTSGSRTDTQYF

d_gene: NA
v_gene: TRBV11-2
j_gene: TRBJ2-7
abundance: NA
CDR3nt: TGTGCCAGCAGCCCGGGGAGGTCCAGGAGGACCTACGAGCAGTACTTC
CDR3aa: CASSPGRSRRTYEQYF

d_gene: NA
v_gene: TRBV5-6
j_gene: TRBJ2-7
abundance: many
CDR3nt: TGTGCCAGCAGCCCACTGCCCAGCACCCGGCAAATCTACGAGCAGTACTTC
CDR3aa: CASSPLPSTRQIYEQYF

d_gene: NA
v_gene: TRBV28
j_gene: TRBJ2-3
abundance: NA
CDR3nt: TGTGCCAGCACAGGAGGGGGCGGCACAGATACGCAGTATTTT
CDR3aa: CASTGGGGTDTQYF

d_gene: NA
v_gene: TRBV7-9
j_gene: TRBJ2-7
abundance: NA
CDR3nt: TGTGCCAGCAGCTTAGGCACATCGAGCACCTACGAGCAGTACTTC
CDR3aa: CASSLGTSSTYEQYF

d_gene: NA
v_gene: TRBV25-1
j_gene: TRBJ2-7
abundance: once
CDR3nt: TGTGCCAGCAGAAGGAGCTCCTACGAGCAGTACTTC
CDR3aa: CASRRSSYEQYF

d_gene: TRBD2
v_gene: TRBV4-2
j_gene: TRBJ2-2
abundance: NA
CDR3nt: TGTGCCAGCAGCCAGGGCCTAGCGGCCTCGAACACCGGGGAGCTGTTTTTT
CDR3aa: CASSQGLAASNTGELFF

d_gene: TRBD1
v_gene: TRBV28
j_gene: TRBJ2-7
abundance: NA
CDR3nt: TGTGCCAGTAGTCCGGGACAGGGTTACGAGCAGTACTTC
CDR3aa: CASSPGQGYEQYF

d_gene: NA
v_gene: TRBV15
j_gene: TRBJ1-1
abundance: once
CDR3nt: TGTGCCACCAGCAGAGAGGAGGGTGAATCGGGAGCTTTCTTT
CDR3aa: CATSREEGESGAFF

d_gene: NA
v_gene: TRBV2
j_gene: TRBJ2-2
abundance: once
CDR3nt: TGTGCCAGCAGTGAACGCAGGGGCACCGGGGAGCTGTTTTTT
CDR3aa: CASSERRGTGELFF

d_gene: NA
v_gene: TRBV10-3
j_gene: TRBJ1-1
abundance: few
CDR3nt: TGTGCCATCACGGCGGGCGAGGAGAACACTGAAGCTTTCTTT
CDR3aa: CAITAGEENTEAFF

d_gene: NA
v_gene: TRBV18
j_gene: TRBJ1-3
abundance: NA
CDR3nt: TGTGCCAGCTCACCGGCACAGGGCACTGGAAACACCATATATTTT
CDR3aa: CASSPAQGTGNTIYF

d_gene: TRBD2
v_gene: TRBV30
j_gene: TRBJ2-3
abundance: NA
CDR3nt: TGTGCCTGGGCCGGACCGTGGGCTAGCGGGGGCACAGATACGCAGTATTTT
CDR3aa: CAWAGPWASGGTDTQYF

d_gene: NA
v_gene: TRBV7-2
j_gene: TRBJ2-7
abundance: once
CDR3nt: TGTGCCAGCACCAACGCCGGGGGAGTGTACGAGCAGTACTTC
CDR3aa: CASTNAGGVYEQYF

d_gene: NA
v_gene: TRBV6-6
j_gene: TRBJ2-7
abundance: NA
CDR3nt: TGTGCCAGCAGCCCAGGGAACTACGAGCAGTACTTC
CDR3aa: CASSPGNYEQYF

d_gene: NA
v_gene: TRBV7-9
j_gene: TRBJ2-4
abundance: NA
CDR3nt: TGTGCCAGCAGCTCGCCCTCGACGGGCTTAGCCAAAAACATTCAGTACTTC
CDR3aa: CASSSPSTGLAKNIQYF

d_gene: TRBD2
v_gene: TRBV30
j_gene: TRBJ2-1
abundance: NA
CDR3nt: TGTGCCTTTAGACTAGCGGGAGCCATAAATGAGCAGTTCTTC
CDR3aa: CAFRLAGAINEQFF

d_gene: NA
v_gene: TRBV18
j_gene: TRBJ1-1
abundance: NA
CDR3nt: TGTGCCAGCTCAGAGAACAGCATGAACACTGAAGCTTTCTTT
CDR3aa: CASSENSMNTEAFF

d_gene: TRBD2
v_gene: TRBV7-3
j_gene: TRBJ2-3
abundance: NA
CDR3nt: TGTGCCAGCAGCCTGGGACTAGCGGCAGATACGCAGTATTTT
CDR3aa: CASSLGLAADTQYF

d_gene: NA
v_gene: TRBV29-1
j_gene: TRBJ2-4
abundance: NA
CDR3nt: TGCAGCGTTGCTGTCCTCCGAGGGAACATTCAGTACTTC
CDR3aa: CSVAVLRGNIQYF

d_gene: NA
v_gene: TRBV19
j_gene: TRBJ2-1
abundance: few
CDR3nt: TGTGCCAGTAGTATTAGCGGCTCCCCATCCGTCCGGGAGCAGTTCTTC
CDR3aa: CASSISGSPSVREQFF

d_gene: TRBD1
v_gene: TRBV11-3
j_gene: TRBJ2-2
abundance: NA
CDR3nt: TGTGCCAGCAGCTTAGGCAGGGACAGGGGAGGAACCGGGGAGCTGTTTTTT
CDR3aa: CASSLGRDRGGTGELFF

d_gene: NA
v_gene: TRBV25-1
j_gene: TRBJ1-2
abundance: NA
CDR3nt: TGTGCCAGCAGCCCCGATGGGACCTATGGCTACACCTTC
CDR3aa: CASSPDGTYGYTF

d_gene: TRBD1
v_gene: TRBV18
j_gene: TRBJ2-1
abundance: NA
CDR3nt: TGTGCCAGCTCAATGGGACAGGGTCAGATCGATGAGCAGTTCTTC
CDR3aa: CASSMGQGQIDEQFF

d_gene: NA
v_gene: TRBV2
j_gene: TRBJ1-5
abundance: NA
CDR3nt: TGTGCCAGCAGTGAAGACCTCGGGACCTATCAGCCCCAGCATTTT
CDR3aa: CASSEDLGTYQPQHF

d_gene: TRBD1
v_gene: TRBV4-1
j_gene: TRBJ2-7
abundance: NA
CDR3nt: TGCGCCAGCAGCCACCCGTTCCAGGGGGTTGGGAGCTCCTACGAGCAGTACTTC
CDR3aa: CASSHPFQGVGSSYEQYF

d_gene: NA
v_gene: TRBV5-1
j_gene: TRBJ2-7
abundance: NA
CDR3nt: TGCGCCAGCAGCTTGGTGGAGGCAGGCGAGCAGTACTTC
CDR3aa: CASSLVEAGEQYF

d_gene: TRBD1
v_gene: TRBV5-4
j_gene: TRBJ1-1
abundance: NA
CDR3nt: TGTGCCAGCAGCTTACAGGGGATCATGAACACTGAAGCTTTCTTT
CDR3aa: CASSLQGIMNTEAFF

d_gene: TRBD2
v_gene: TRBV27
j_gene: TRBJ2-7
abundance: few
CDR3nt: TGTGCCAGCAGTCCCCTTTTGCGGGAGTGGGAGCAGTACTTC
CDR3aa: CASSPLLREWEQYF

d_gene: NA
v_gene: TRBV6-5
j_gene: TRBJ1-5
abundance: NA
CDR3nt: TGTGCCAGCAGTCCCCAGGGTTTTCGCAATCAGCCCCAGCATTTT
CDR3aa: CASSPQGFRNQPQHF